This T cell receptor beta chain was recorded in a study of T cell repertoires in cytomegalovirus infection. Study details: In the study, CMV epitopes included recently identified HLA-C-restricted and well-studied HLA-B-restricted ones. Indications of both CMV infection and matching HLA type were provided by public TCR beta signatures. Study results and limitations: Dominating the ex vivo response were HLA-C-restricted CMV-specific TCR beta clonotypes.

There are a few counts of this clonotype. As yet, its antigen is unknown. The V gene end was trimmed by 5 bases and the J gene end by 2 bases; junction bases not matched to a gene: 14. Germline assignment: CDR1 MNHEY and CDR2 SVGEGT. This CDR3 is 18 amino acids long. TCRdb redid the calling of the reads with MiXCR, one entry per CDR3 protein. Of around 300,000 distinct CDR3 sequences listed, less than 25% are singletons. This chain connects TRBV6-2 or TRBV6-3 to TRBJ2-5; 10 bases map to TRBD2. This sequence was found in a human donor in good health (CMV status not recorded). Some clones in this sample may be carry-over from other donors' samples. Sample: cultured PBMCs, taken from culture after CMV antigen stimulation. The CDR3 DNA is TGTGCCAGCAGTCCCCTAGCGGGAGTGGAGGTATGGCAAGAGACCCAGTACTTC. Translating it yields CASSPLAGVEVWQETQYF.